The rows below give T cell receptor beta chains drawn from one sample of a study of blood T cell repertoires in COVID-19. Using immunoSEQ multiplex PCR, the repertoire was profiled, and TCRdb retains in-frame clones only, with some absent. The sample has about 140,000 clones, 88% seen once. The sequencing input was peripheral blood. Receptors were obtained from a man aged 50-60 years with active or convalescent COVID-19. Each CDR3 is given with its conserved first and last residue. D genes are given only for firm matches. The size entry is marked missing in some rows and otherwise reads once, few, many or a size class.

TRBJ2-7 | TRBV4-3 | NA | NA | TGCGCCAGCAGCCAAGATAGGACTCTTCAAGCCTACGAGCAGTACTTC | CASSQDRTLQAYEQYF
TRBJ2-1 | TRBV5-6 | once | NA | TGTGCCAGCAGCGTCGACAGGACTTTCTACAATGAGCAGTTCTTC | CASSVDRTFYNEQFF
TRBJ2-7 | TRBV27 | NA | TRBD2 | TGTGCCAGCAGTTCTGGACTAGTCTACGAGCAGTACTTC | CASSSGLVYEQYF
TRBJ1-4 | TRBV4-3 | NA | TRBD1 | TGCGCCAGCAGCCAAAATATTATACAGGGGACCAATGAAAAACTGTTTTTT | CASSQNIIQGTNEKLFF
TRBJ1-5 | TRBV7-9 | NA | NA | TGTGCCAGCAGCTTAGGGGCCGGCCGTTATCAGCCCCAGCATTTT | CASSLGAGRYQPQHF
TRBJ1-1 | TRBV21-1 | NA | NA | TGTGCCAGCAGCAAAACAGGGTTAGCTTTCTTT | CASSKTGLAFF
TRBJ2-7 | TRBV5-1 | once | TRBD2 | TGCGCCAGCAGCTTGGTTCAGGGAGGGTACGAGCAGTACTTC | CASSLVQGGYEQYF
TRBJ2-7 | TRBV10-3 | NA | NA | TGTGCCATCAGTGAGTCTATCTACGAGCAGTACTTC | CAISESIYEQYF
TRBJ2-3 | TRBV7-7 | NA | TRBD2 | TGTGCTAGCAGCTCGGGACTAGCGGGACCAGATACGCAGTATTTT | CASSSGLAGPDTQYF
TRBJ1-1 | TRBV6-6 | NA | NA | TGTGCCAGCAGCCTTCGGGGGAACACTGAAGCTTTCTTT | CASSLRGNTEAFF
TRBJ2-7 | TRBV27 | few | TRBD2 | TGTGCCAGCAGTCTGGGACTAGCGGGCTACGAGCAGTACTTC | CASSLGLAGYEQYF
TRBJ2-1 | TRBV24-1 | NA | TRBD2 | TGTGCCACCAGTGATCCCGGACTAGCGGTTGAGCAGTTCTTC | CATSDPGLAVEQFF
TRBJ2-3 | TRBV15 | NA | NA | TGTGCCACCAGCAGAGCCCCGGGACTCAGCACAGATACGCAGTATTTT | CATSRAPGLSTDTQYF
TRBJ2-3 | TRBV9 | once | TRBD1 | TGTGCCAGCAGCGTAGCGGGGACAGCCACAGATACGCAGTATTTT | CASSVAGTATDTQYF
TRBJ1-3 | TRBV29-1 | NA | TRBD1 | TGCAGCGTAACGACAGGGGGAAACACCATATATTTT | CSVTTGGNTIYF